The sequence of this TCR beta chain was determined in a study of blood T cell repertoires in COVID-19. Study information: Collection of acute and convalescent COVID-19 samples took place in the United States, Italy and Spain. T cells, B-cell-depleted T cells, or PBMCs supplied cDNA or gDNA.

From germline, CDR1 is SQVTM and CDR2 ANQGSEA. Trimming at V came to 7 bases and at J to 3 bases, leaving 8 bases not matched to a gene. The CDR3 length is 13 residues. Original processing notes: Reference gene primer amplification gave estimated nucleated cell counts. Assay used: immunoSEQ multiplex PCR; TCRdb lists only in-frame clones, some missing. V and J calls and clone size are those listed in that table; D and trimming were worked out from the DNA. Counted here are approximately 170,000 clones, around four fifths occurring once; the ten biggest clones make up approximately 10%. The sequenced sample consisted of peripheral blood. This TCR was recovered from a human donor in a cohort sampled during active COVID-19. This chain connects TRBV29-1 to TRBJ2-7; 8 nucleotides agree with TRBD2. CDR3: CSAGGLGSYEQYF. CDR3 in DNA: TGCAGCGCCGGGGGACTAGGAAGCTACGAGCAGTACTTC.